The sequence of this TCR beta chain was determined in a study of blood T cell repertoires in COVID-19. Looking at the study overall: Samples representing acute and convalescent COVID-19 were sourced from the United States, Italy and Spain. In each case, the material was cDNA or gDNA derived from T cells, B-cell-depleted T cells, or PBMCs.

V lost 4 bases and J lost 6, with 12 bases in between. The germline V gene has CDR1 SEHNR and CDR2 FQNEAQ (reference sequence). The CDR3 sequence is 13 residues long. Methods used by the authors: Amplification with reference gene primers provided the estimates of nucleated cell counts. Assay: immunoSEQ multiplex PCR; the TCRdb copy retains only in-frame clones and omits some. The V and J calls and clone size come from that table; D and trimming were worked out from the DNA. The sample comprises fewer than 200,000 clones, about 75% of which are singletons, and 26% rests with the top ten. The table lists this clone with a count of one.

Sequenced material: peripheral blood. This chain connects TRBV7-9 to TRBJ1-1; TRBD1 is a possible D gene (5 bases). This receptor was obtained from a woman between 65 and 79 years old with acute or convalescent COVID-19. CDR3 nucleotide sequence: TGTGCCAGCAGCTGGGGGGAGTACTCTGAAGCTTTCTTT. Translated: CASSWGEYSEAFF.